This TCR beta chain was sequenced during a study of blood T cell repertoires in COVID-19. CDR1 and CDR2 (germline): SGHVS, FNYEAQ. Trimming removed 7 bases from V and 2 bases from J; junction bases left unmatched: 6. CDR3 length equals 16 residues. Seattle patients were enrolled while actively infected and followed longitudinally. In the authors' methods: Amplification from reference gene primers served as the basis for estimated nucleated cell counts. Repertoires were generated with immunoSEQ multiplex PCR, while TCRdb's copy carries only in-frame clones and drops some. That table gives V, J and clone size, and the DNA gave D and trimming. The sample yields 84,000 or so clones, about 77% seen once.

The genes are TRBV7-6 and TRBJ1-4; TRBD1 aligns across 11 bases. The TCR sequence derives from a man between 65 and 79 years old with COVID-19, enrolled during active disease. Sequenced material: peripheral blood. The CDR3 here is CASKGQGEGTNEKLFF. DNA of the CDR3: TGTGCCAGCAAGGGACAGGGGGAAGGGACTAATGAAAAACTGTTTTTT. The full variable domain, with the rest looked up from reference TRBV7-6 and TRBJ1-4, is GAGVSQSPRYKVTKRGQDVALRCDPISGHVSLYWYRQALGQGPEFLTYFNYEAQQDKSGLPNDRFSAERPEGSISTLTIQRTEQRDSAMYRCASKGQGEGTNEKLFFGSGTQLSVL.